This T cell receptor (beta chain) was sequenced during a study of T cell responses to AZD1222 COVID-19 vaccine. Study-wide context: The analysis combined second doses at about 4 or about 12 weeks. Study-wide findings and caveats: Clonal diversity may have been underestimated in mostly white British donors. Nearly half of spike-specific TCRs reportedly target unmutated variant regions. Repertoire sampling was restricted to post-peak T cell response timepoints.

Libraries were prepared by immunoSEQ multiplex PCR; TCRdb keeps only in-frame clonotypes and omits some of them. Of about 68,000 clones listed, over 60% were seen once; the top ten hold roughly an eighth. A remark on this clone: The antigen is undetermined.

Sequences were derived from peripheral blood, sampled on day 0 of AZD1222 vaccination. This TCR derives from an adult in good health.

CDR3 region: CASSPRTSGSSYNEQFF. The CDR3 DNA sequence: TGTGCCAGCAGTCCGCGGACTAGCGGGAGCTCCTACAATGAGCAGTTCTTC. The J gene is TRBJ2-1, the V gene TRBV6-2 or TRBV6-3, with TRBD2 identical over 13 bases. The CDR3 is 17 residues long. The ends lost 5 bases at V and 0 bases at J; junction bases unmatched: 4. In germline, CDR1 is MNHEY, CDR2 SVGEGT.